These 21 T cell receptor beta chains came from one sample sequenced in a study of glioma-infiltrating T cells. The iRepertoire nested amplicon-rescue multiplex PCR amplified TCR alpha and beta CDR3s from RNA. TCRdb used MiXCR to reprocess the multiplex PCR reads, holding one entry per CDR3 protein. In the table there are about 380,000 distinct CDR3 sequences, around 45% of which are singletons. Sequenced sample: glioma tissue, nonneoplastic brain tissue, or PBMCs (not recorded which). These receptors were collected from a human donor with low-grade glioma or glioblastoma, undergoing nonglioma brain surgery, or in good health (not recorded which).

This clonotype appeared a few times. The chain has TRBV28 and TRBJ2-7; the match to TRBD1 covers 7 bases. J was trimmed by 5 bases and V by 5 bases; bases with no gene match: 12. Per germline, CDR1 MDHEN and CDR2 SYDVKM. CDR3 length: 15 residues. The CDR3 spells CASSPRTGGLDEQYF. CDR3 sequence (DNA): TGTGCCAGCAGTCCTCGGACAGGTGGATTGGACGAGCAGTACTTC. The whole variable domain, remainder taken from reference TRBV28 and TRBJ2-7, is DVKVTQSSRYLVKRTGEKVFLECVQDMDHENMFWYRQDPGLGLRLIYFSYDVKMKEKGDIPEGYSVSREKKERFSLILESASTNQTSMYLCASSPRTGGLDEQYFGPGTRLTVT.

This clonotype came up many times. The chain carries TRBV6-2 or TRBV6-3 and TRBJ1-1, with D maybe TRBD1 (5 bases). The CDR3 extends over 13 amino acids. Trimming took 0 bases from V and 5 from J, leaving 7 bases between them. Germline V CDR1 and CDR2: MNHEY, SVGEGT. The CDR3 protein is CASSYSWGTEAFF. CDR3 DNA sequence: TGTGCCAGCAGTTACTCGTGGGGGACTGAAGCTTTCTTT.

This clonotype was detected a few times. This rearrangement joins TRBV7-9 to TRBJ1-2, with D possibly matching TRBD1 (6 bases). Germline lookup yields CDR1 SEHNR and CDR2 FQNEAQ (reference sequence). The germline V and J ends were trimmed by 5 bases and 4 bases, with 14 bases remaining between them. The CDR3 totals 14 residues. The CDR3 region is CASSDGGGGYGYTF. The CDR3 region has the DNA TGTGCCAGCAGCGACGGGGGCGGAGGCTATGGCTACACCTTC.

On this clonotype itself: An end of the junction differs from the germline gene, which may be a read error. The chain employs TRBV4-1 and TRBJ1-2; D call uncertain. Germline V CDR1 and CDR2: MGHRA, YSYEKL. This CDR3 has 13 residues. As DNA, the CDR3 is TGTGCCAGCAGCCATACAGAACACTATGGCTACACCTTC. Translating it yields CASSHTEHYGYTF.

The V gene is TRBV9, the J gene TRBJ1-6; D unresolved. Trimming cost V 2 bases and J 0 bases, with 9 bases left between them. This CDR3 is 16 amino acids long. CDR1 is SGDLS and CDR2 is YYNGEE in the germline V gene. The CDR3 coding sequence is TGTGCCAGCAGCGTGGACGGGAGCTCCTATAATTCACCCCTCCACTTT. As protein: CASSVDGSSYNSPLHF.

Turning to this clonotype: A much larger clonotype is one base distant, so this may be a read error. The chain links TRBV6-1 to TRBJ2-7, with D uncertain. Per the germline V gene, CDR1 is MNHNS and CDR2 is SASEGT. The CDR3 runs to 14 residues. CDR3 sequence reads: CASSPAAVAYERYF. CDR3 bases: TGTGCCAGCAGTCCCGCCGCGGTGGCCTACGAGCGGTACTTC.

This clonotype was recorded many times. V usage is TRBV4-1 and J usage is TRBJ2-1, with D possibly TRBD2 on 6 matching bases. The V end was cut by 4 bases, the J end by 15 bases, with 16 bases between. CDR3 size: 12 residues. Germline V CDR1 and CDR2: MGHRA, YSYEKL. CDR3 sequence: CASSPGTVGPFF. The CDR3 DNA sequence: TGCGCCAGCAGCCCTGGGACTGTAGGTCCGTTCTTC.

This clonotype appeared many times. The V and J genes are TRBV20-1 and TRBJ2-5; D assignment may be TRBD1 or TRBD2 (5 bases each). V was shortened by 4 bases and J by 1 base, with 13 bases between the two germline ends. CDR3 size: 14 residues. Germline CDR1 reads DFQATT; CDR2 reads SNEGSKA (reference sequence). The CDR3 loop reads CSANRGTRQETQYF. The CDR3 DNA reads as TGCAGTGCTAACCGAGGGACCCGCCAAGAGACCCAGTACTTC.

CDR3 loop: CASSLAARSSYEQYF. CDR3 nucleotides: TGCGCCAGCAGCTTGGCCGCCAGGAGCTCCTACGAGCAGTACTTC. This rearrangement joins TRBV5-1 to TRBJ2-7; D uncertain. The CDR3 has 15 amino acids. V lost 0 bases and J lost 0, with 10 bases in between. The germline V gene encodes CDR1 SGHRS and CDR2 YFSETQ.

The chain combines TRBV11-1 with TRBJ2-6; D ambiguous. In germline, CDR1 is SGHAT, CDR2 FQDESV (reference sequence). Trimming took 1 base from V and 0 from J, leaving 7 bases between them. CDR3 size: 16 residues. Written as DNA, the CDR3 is TGTGCCAGCAGCTTAGGCCCAGTCTCTGGGGCCAACGTCCTGACTTTC. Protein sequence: CASSLGPVSGANVLTF.

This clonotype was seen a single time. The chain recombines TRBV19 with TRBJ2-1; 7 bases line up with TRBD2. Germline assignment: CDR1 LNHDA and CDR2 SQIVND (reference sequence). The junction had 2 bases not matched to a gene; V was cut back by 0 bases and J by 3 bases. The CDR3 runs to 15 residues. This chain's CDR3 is CASSIDGRLYNEQFF. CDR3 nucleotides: TGTGCCAGTAGTATAGACGGGAGGCTCTACAATGAGCAGTTCTTC.

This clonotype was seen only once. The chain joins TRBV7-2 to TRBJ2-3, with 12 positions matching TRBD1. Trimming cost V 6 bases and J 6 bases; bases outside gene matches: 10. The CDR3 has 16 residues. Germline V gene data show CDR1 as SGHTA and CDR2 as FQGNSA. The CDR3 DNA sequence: TGTGCCAGCAGTCTCCGGGACAGGGGGCAAGACGATACGCAGTATTTT. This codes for CASSLRDRGQDDTQYF.

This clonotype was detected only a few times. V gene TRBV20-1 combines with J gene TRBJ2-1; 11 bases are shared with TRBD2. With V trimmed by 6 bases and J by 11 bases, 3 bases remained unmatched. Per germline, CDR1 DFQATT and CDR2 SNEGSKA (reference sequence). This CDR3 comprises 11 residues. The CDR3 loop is CSAGLADQQFF. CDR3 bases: TGCAGTGCGGGACTAGCGGATCAGCAGTTCTTC.

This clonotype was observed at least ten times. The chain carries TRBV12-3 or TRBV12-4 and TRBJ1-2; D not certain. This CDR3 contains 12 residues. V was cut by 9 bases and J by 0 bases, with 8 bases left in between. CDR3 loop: CASSGTNYGYTF. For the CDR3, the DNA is TGTGCCAGTAGTGGTACTAACTATGGCTACACCTTC.

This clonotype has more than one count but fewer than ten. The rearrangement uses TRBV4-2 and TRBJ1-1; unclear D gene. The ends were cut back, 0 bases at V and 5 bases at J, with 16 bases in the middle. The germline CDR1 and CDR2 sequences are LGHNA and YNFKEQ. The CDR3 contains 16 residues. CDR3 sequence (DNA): TGTGCCAGCAGCCAAGATATACGGCAATTATTAACTGAAGCTTTCTTT. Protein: CASSQDIRQLLTEAFF.

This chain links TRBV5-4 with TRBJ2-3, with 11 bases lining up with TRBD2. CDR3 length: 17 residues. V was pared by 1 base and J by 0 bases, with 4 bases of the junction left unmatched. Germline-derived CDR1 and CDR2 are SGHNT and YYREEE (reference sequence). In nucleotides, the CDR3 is TGTGCCAGCAGCTTGCCCGGGACTAGCGGTAGCACAGATACGCAGTATTTT. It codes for CASSLPGTSGSTDTQYF.

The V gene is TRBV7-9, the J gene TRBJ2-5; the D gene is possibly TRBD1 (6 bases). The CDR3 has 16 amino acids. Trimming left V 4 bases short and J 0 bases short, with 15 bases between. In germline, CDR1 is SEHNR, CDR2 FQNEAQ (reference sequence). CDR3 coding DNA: TGTGCCAGCAGCTACTCCCGCGACAGGTACCAAGAGACCCAGTACTTC. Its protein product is CASSYSRDRYQETQYF.

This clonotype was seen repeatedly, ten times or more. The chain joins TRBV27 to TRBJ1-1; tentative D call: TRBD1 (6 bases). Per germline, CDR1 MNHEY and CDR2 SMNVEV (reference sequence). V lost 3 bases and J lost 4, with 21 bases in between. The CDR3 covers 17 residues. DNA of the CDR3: TGTGCCAGCAGTTTTCGTATGGCAGGGGCTCTGGGCACTGAAGCTTTCTTT. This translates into CASSFRMAGALGTEAFF.

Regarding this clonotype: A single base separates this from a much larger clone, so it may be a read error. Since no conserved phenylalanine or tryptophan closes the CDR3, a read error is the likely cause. The CDR3 nucleotides read TGTGCCAGCAGATCTAGCGCTTCCTCCTACGAGCAGTACTAC. Translation gives CASRSSASSYEQYY. This chain uses TRBV7-2 with TRBJ2-7, with a tentative D call TRBD2 (6 bases). The CDR3 is 14 residues long. V shed 6 bases and J shed 0 bases, with 12 bases lying between them. In germline, CDR1 is SGHTA, CDR2 FQGNSA.

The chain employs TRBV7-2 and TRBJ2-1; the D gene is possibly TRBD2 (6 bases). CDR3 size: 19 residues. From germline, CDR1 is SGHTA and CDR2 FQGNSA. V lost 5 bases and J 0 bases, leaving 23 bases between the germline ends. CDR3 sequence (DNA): TGTGCCAGCAGCCGCGCGGGGCCAGCGGCGGGTGCCTCCTACAATGAGCAGTTCTTC. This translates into CASSRAGPAAGASYNEQFF.

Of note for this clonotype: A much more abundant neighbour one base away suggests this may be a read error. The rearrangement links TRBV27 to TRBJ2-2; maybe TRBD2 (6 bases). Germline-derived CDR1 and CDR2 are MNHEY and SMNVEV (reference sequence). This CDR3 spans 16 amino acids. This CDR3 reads CASSLLLFANTGGLFF. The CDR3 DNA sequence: TGTGCCAGCAGTTTATTACTGTTCGCGAACACCGGGGGGCTGTTTTTT.